The clone carrying this TCR beta chain was seen at least ten times. What it binds is unknown. The entry originates in a study of CD8 T cells in ankylosing spondylitis. Overall study findings and caveats: A subset of motif variants has previously been described in the synovial fluid and blood of reactive arthritis. Ankylosing spondylitis blood seemed to carry a telltale TCR beta motif made of several highly homologous variants.

TCRdb passed the 5' RACE reads through MiXCR, listing each CDR3 protein once. This table has over 60,000 distinct CDR3 sequences, about 5.7% appearing once. Between the trimmed V and J ends, which lost 4 bases and 0 bases, there was a span of 10 bases. The CDR3 has 15 residues. CDR1 and CDR2 from the germline V gene are SGHVS and FQNEAQ. This receptor was identified in a male donor with ankylosing spondylitis or in good health (not recorded which). The sample was blood, either unsorted or a sorted T cell fraction (not recorded which). The V call is TRBV7-8, the J call TRBJ1-5; D uncertain. Written as DNA, the CDR3 is TGTGCCAGCAGCTCTAATCCGGCTAGCAATCAGCCCCAGCATTTT. Amino acid sequence: CASSSNPASNQPQHF.